These 2 T cell receptor beta chains were all obtained from the same sample, sequenced in a study of radiation and T cells in renal cell carcinoma. The treatment was: 15 Gy SBRT to primary tumor, nephrectomy 4 weeks later. Profiling relied on immunoSEQ multiplex PCR, and the TCRdb table lists in-frame clones only, not all of them. The profile covers approximately 17,000 clones, with 50% appearing a single time and around 40% taken by the ten largest. This specimen was tumor tissue, taken from a patient whose treatment included radiotherapy and nephrectomy. The source of these receptors is a woman in her sixties or seventies with renal cell carcinoma.

This clone is medium-sized in the sample. This chain joins TRBV5-4 and TRBJ1-3, with D perhaps matching TRBD1 (5 bases). The V and J ends lost 4 bases and 0 bases respectively, with 11 bases between them. The V gene's germline CDR1 is SGHNT and CDR2 YYREEE (reference sequence). The CDR3 has 15 amino acids. CDR3 sequence reads: CASSPGISSGNTIYF. The CDR3 coding sequence is TGTGCCAGCAGCCCAGGGATCAGCTCTGGAAACACCATATATTTT.

This clone is medium-sized. The chain is built from TRBV6-1 and TRBJ2-1; D uncertain. The V gene's germline CDR1 is MNHNS and CDR2 SASEGT. V gave up 7 bases and J gave up 5 bases, with 3 bases separating them. This CDR3 comprises 10 residues. In DNA form, the CDR3 reads TGTGCCAGCATGAACAATGAGCAGTTCTTC. This translates into CASMNNEQFF.